This is a list of T cell receptor beta chains from one sample in a study of blood T cells in healthy people across ages. TCRdb redid the calling of the 5' RACE reads with MiXCR, one entry per CDR3 protein. Among approximately 690,000 distinct CDR3 sequences listed, around 38% were seen once. The sample taken for sequencing was blood. Every receptor here comes from a man older than 75 in good health. Both conserved end residues are part of each CDR3. D genes are given only for firm matches. The size of a clone is reported for some rows only, either as once, few or many, or as a class for expanded clones.

v_call	clone_size	j_call	d_call	cdr3_aa	cdr3_nt
TRBV12-3/TRBV12-4	few	TRBJ1-2	.	CASSSAGPNYGYTF	TGTGCCAGCAGTTCAGCAGGCCCGAACTATGGCTACACCTTC
TRBV27	.	TRBJ1-1	.	CASSFTARVGTEAFF	TGTGCCAGCAGTTTCACCGCTAGGGTTGGCACTGAAGCTTTCTTT
TRBV5-1	.	TRBJ2-5	TRBD1	CASMDGQGIQETQYF	TGCGCCAGCATGGACGGACAGGGGATCCAAGAGACCCAGTACTTC
TRBV24-1	few	TRBJ2-5	.	CATSEASSPQETQYF	TGTGCCACCAGTGAGGCCTCGAGCCCGCAAGAGACCCAGTACTTC
TRBV2	.	TRBJ1-1	.	CASSLTLEAFF	TGTGCCAGCAGCCTGACACTGGAAGCTTTCTTT
TRBV11-2	few	TRBJ2-5	TRBD2	CASSSLGSGSGETQYF	TGTGCCAGCAGCTCCCTTGGTAGCGGGAGTGGAGAGACCCAGTACTTC
TRBV24-1	few	TRBJ2-3	.	CATSDSAPTDTQYF	TGTGCCACCAGTGATTCGGCCCCCACAGATACGCAGTATTTT
TRBV29-1	few	TRBJ2-1	TRBD1	CSVQRTRDSRYNEQFF	TGCAGCGTCCAACGAACCCGGGACAGCCGATACAATGAGCAGTTCTTC
TRBV6-1	.	TRBJ2-7	.	CASRLGGDEQYF	TGTGCCAGCAGGTTGGGGGGCGACGAGCAGTACTTC
TRBV7-9	few	TRBJ2-1	TRBD2	CASSFLAGDLGAYNEQFF	TGTGCCAGCAGCTTCCTAGCGGGAGATCTTGGCGCCTACAATGAGCAGTTCTTC
TRBV7-2	few	TRBJ1-6	.	CASSSRHDNSPLHF	TGTGCCAGCAGCTCCAGACATGATAATTCACCCCTCCACTTT
TRBV7-9	.	TRBJ2-1	.	CASSLGKQGNEQFF	TGTGCCAGTAGCTTGGGGAAACAGGGCAATGAGCAGTTCTTC
TRBV4-1	.	TRBJ1-5	.	CASSQDSAVGQPQHF	TGCGCCAGCAGCCAAGATTCGGCAGTCGGGCAGCCCCAGCATTTT
TRBV4-2	.	TRBJ2-5	TRBD2	CVSSQAISGGNRAETQYF	TGTGTCAGCAGCCAAGCGATTAGCGGGGGCAACCGTGCGGAGACCCAGTACTTC
TRBV20-1	.	TRBJ2-7	TRBD1	CSARKDRGRHSAEQYF	TGCAGTGCTAGAAAGGACAGGGGGCGCCACTCGGCCGAGCAGTACTTC
TRBV4-1	.	TRBJ2-1	.	CASSRRFTEGALNNEQFF	TGCGCCAGCAGCCGAAGATTTACGGAGGGGGCACTAAACAATGAGCAGTTCTTC
TRBV7-2	.	TRBJ1-2	.	CASSLGARATDGYTF	TGTGCCAGCAGCTTAGGTGCCAGGGCGACTGATGGCTACACCTTC
TRBV2	.	TRBJ2-3	.	CASRDDRSDTQYF	TGTGCCAGCAGAGATGACAGGTCAGATACGCAGTATTTT
TRBV6-2/TRBV6-3	.	TRBJ1-6	TRBD1	CASSSGGKRSPLHF	TGTGCCAGCAGTTCAGGGGGTAAAAGGTCACCCCTCCACTTT
TRBV5-1	few	TRBJ1-2	TRBD1	CASSLEGAQGYTF	TGCGCCAGCAGCCTAGAGGGGGCGCAGGGCTACACCTTC
TRBV5-1	.	TRBJ2-7	TRBD2	CASSKGLAGGFTYEQYF	TGCGCCAGCAGCAAGGGACTAGCGGGGGGTTTTACCTACGAGCAGTACTTC
TRBV6-2/TRBV6-3	.	TRBJ2-7	.	CASSFSGQRYYEQYF	TGTGCCAGCAGCTTTTCAGGACAGAGATACTACGAGCAGTACTTC
TRBV28	.	TRBJ2-2	.	CASNGNTGELFF	TGTGCCAGCAACGGTAACACCGGGGAGCTGTTTTTT
TRBV20-1	.	TRBJ1-5	TRBD1	CSADSPGQGSGQPQHF	TGCAGTGCCGACTCCCCGGGACAGGGGTCGGGTCAGCCCCAGCATTTT
TRBV6-2/TRBV6-3	.	TRBJ1-5	TRBD1	CASSYTAGGVQPQHF	TGTGCCAGCAGTTACACCGCAGGGGGCGTTCAGCCCCAGCATTTT
TRBV3-1	.	TRBJ2-7	TRBD2	CASSGLAGGANEQYF	TGTGCCAGCAGCGGACTAGCGGGGGGGGCAAATGAGCAGTACTTC
TRBV4-3	.	TRBJ2-7	TRBD2	CASSPQSGAGGSCEQYF	TGCGCCAGCAGCCCCCAAAGCGGGGCGGGAGGATCCTGCGAGCAGTACTTC
TRBV20-1	.	TRBJ1-5	.	CSARGFVRGSQPQHF	TGCAGTGCTAGGGGTTTTGTGAGGGGGTCTCAGCCCCAGCATTTT
TRBV3-1	.	TRBJ1-1	.	CASSLGAGAFF	TGTGCCAGCAGCTTGGGGGCTGGAGCTTTCTTT
TRBV3-1	.	TRBJ2-3	TRBD2	CASSETGGLTDTQYF	TGTGCCAGCAGCGAAACGGGGGGGCTTACAGATACGCAGTATTTT
TRBV3-1	.	TRBJ2-7	.	CASSQGRSGLGEQYF	TGTGCCAGCAGCCAAGGGCGGTCGGGACTCGGCGAGCAGTACTTC
TRBV7-2	few	TRBJ2-3	TRBD2	CASSTHPSGTSGRGTDTQYF	TGTGCCAGCAGCACCCACCCGTCCGGGACTAGCGGGAGGGGCACAGATACGCAGTATTTT
TRBV6-1	few	TRBJ2-3	TRBD2	CASGGVSTDTQYF	TGTGCCAGCGGGGGGGTCAGCACAGATACGCAGTATTTT
TRBV9	few	TRBJ2-3	.	CASSVFQSDTQYF	TGTGCCAGCAGCGTGTTCCAGTCAGATACGCAGTATTTT
TRBV7-2	.	TRBJ1-4	.	CASSSNGLGEKLFF	TGTGCCAGCAGCTCCAATGGGTTGGGTGAAAAACTGTTTTTT
TRBV27	few	TRBJ2-3	.	CASSSASAGDTQYF	TGTGCCAGCAGTTCGGCCTCCGCAGGGGATACGCAGTATTTT
TRBV14	few	TRBJ2-7	TRBD1	CASSLQASATGTYEQYF	TGTGCCAGCAGCCTTCAGGCGTCCGCGACAGGGACCTACGAGCAGTACTTC
TRBV7-2	few	TRBJ2-5	.	CASSLGARAYQETQYF	TGTGCCAGCAGCTTAGGAGCGAGAGCGTACCAAGAGACCCAGTACTTC
TRBV5-1	few	TRBJ2-6	.	CASSLGHVSGANVLTF	TGCGCCAGCAGCTTGGGACATGTCTCTGGGGCCAACGTCCTGACTTTC
TRBV2	.	TRBJ2-6	.	CASSERVLSSGANVLTF	TGTGCCAGCAGTGAACGTGTTTTGAGCTCTGGGGCCAACGTCCTGACTTTC
TRBV29-1	many	TRBJ2-1	TRBD2	CSVHTGTSGRNEQFF	TGCAGCGTCCACACCGGGACTAGCGGGCGCAATGAGCAGTTCTTC
TRBV25-1	few	TRBJ2-1	TRBD1	CASSAFRGRSNEQFF	TGTGCCAGCAGCGCGTTCAGGGGGCGGAGCAATGAGCAGTTCTTC
TRBV4-1	.	TRBJ2-7	.	CASSPVAQVGAYEQYF	TGCGCCAGCAGCCCCGTGGCACAAGTAGGCGCCTACGAGCAGTACTTC
TRBV6-2/TRBV6-3	few	TRBJ1-5	.	CASSYPSGQNRSPNQPQHF	TGTGCCAGCAGTTACCCCTCCGGACAGAATAGATCACCCAATCAGCCCCAGCATTTT
TRBV3-1	.	TRBJ2-5	.	CASSHQRRGQQETQYF	TGTGCCAGCAGCCACCAAAGAAGGGGACAACAAGAGACCCAGTACTTC
TRBV7-2	few	TRBJ2-1	.	CASSSGTGAWGNEQFF	TGTGCCAGCAGCTCAGGCACGGGGGCCTGGGGCAATGAGCAGTTCTTC
TRBV7-3	few	TRBJ2-3	.	CASSQQPTSTDTQYF	TGTGCCAGCAGCCAACAACCGACTAGCACAGATACGCAGTATTTT
TRBV4-1	.	TRBJ1-2	.	CASSTFHGTAVGHTF	TGCGCCAGCAGCACATTTCACGGGACCGCGGTAGGCCACACCTTC
TRBV6-2/TRBV6-3	.	TRBJ2-3	TRBD1	CASRDREVADTQYF	TGTGCCAGCAGAGACAGGGAAGTTGCAGATACGCAGTATTTT
TRBV5-1	few	TRBJ2-3	.	CASSRLAESSTDTQYF	TGCGCCAGCAGTAGATTGGCGGAATCTAGCACAGATACGCAGTATTTT
TRBV5-1	.	TRBJ2-5	TRBD2	CASSLEIAGGLETQYF	TGCGCCAGCAGCTTGGAGATAGCGGGAGGATTAGAGACCCAGTACTTC
TRBV7-2	many	TRBJ2-7	TRBD1	CASSLATGGRYEQYF	TGTGCCAGCAGCTTAGCAACAGGGGGGAGATACGAGCAGTACTTC
TRBV7-2	.	TRBJ2-3	.	CASSPDYLSTDTQYF	TGTGCCAGCAGCCCGGACTACTTGAGCACAGATACGCAGTATTTT
TRBV7-2	once	TRBJ1-5	.	CASSLNPRNSNQSQHF	TGTGCCAGCAGCTTAAACCCCAGGAATAGCAATCAGTCCCAGCATTTT
TRBV9	many	TRBJ2-6	.	CASRGTTNSGANVLTF	TGTGCCAGCAGAGGCACGACGAACTCTGGGGCCAACGTCCTGACTTTC
TRBV6-2/TRBV6-3	few	TRBJ2-5	TRBD2	CASSLRQAGGETQYF	TGTGCCAGCAGTCTCCGACAGGCGGGAGGGGAGACCCAGTACTTC
TRBV9	.	TRBJ2-5	TRBD2	CASSQTAGRAGQETQYF	TGTGCCAGCAGCCAAACGGCGGGACGAGCGGGACAAGAGACCCAGTACTTC